The clone carrying this T cell receptor beta chain came up many times. Its antigen remains unknown. With 6 bases clipped from V and 1 base from J, the junction kept 4 bases outside the gene matches. CDR3 length equals 13 residues. Germline lookup yields CDR1 SQVTM and CDR2 ANQGSEA. These data are taken from a study of spatial heterogeneity in lung cancer. The wider study: The donors were 70 or so patients with non-small cell lung cancer that was early-stage and untreated. Where present, follow-up PBMC were sequenced a median of roughly 26 months after resection. General study points: Circulating ubiquitous expanded tumor TCRs were observed more frequently at resection than at follow-up.

TCRdb processed the 5' RACE reads anew with MiXCR; each CDR3 protein has one entry. The data contain roughly 29,000 distinct CDR3 sequences, less than 6.5% of them singletons. The sample's time point: blood at routine non-recurrence follow-up after resection. Sequencing was performed on whole RNA extracted from tumor and nontumor lung tissue, or from frozen PBMC, and the material was left unsorted. This sample comprised PBMCs, obtained at follow-up. This sequence joins TRBV29-1 and TRBJ2-3; 7 positions match TRBD1. This clonotype was obtained from a female donor with early-stage non-small cell lung cancer. The CDR3 here is CSVHTGGTDTQYF. In DNA form, the CDR3 reads TGCAGCGTACATACAGGGGGCACAGATACGCAGTATTTT.